This entry lists 8 T cell receptor beta chains sequenced from one sample in a study of technical replicates of blood from several donors. Sequenced by immunoSEQ multiplex PCR; TCRdb stores in-frame clones only, minus some. Of about 64,000 clones in the sample, less than 90% were seen once. The sequencing sample was made of PBMCs. The origin of the receptors is a human donor in good health. Some clones in this sample may be carry-over from other donors' samples.

This clone was counted a single time. V gene TRBV7-2 combines with J gene TRBJ2-1; 11 positions match TRBD2. The CDR3 extends over 17 amino acids. V dropped 2 bases and J dropped 9; count of bases not matched to a gene: 12. Germline V lookup: CDR1 SGHTA, CDR2 FQGNSA. CDR3 in DNA: TGTGCCAGCAGCTTACGGAGCCCGGTGGGACTAGCGGTTGAGCAGTTCTTC. As protein: CASSLRSPVGLAVEQFF.

This chain uses TRBV6-4 with TRBJ2-7; 12 bases agree with TRBD2. Germline lookup yields CDR1 MRHNA and CDR2 SNTAGT. The V and J ends lost 2 bases and 5 bases, in that order; junction bases with no gene match: 16. The CDR3 runs 19 residues. For the CDR3, the DNA is TGTGCCAGCAGTGACCGATTGGGACTAGCGGGCCTAACTCGGGACGAGCAGTACTTC. Its protein is CASSDRLGLAGLTRDEQYF.

The chain combines TRBV6-4 with TRBJ2-3, with 7 bases identical to TRBD2. Germline assignment: CDR1 MRHNA and CDR2 SNTAGT. This CDR3 is built from 14 residues. The ends lost 0 bases at V and 4 bases at J; junction bases unmatched: 1. The CDR3 region is CASSDSAGADTQYF. CDR3 DNA sequence: TGTGCCAGCAGTGACTCGGCGGGGGCAGATACGCAGTATTTT.

This clone was detected once. The CDR3 nucleotides are TGTGCCAGCAGCTCTCAGATTACAAGCAATGAGCAGTTCTTC. Translation gives CASSSQITSNEQFF. The V call is TRBV11-1, the J call TRBJ2-1; D unclear. The CDR3 runs 14 residues. V shed 4 bases and J shed 6 bases, with 13 bases lying between them. The germline V gene encodes CDR1 SGHAT and CDR2 FQDESV (reference sequence).

This clone was detected only a few times. V and J are TRBV4-3 and TRBJ2-1; 13 bases match TRBD2. The CDR3 consists of 16 residues. The junction had 10 bases not matched to a gene; V was cut back by 2 bases and J by 12 bases. Germline CDR1 LGHNA, CDR2 YSLEER. This CDR3 reads CASSQQGLAGPLGQFF. CDR3 DNA: TGCGCCAGCAGCCAACAGGGACTAGCGGGGCCTCTTGGGCAGTTCTTC.

The genes are TRBV7-9 and TRBJ2-5; TRBD1 matches at 7 bases. The CDR3 covers 16 residues. Per germline, CDR1 SEHNR and CDR2 FQNEAQ (reference sequence). Losses at the gene ends were 3 bases for V and 1 base for J; bases not matched to a gene: 8. The CDR3 spells CASSFGQGVSQETQYF. The CDR3 DNA follows: TGTGCCAGCAGCTTTGGGCAGGGGGTGAGCCAAGAGACCCAGTACTTC.

This chain joins TRBV4-3 and TRBJ2-7, with 10 bases identical to TRBD1. With V trimmed by 1 base and J by 5 bases, 2 bases remained unmatched. CDR3 size: 14 residues. CDR1 is LGHNA, CDR2 YSLEER, per germline. This CDR3 is CASSQGQGANEQYF. CDR3 DNA: TGCGCCAGCAGCCAAGGACAGGGGGCAAACGAGCAGTACTTC.

This clone was seen once. CDR3 amino acids: CASSLDGRGTSGNTIYF. CDR3 bases: TGTGCCAGCAGCTTAGATGGACGCGGGACCTCTGGAAACACCATATATTTT. The chain employs TRBV11-2 and TRBJ1-3; TRBD1 might be the D (5 bases). The CDR3 is 17 residues long. Germline loops: CDR1 SGHAT, CDR2 FQNNGV. V lost 0 bases and J 0 bases, leaving 12 bases between the germline ends. Filled out from reference TRBV11-2 and TRBJ1-3, the complete variable domain reads EAGVAQSPRYKIIEKRQSVAFWCNPISGHATLYWYQQILGQGPKLLIQFQNNGVVDDSQLPKDRFSAERLKGVDSTLKIQPAKLEDSAVYLCASSLDGRGTSGNTIYFGEGSWLTVV.